This TCR beta chain was documented in a study of cytomegalovirus exposure and HLA in healthy donors. As for the study in general: Inside one of the first data releases sat roughly 80 million unique TCRs taken from HLA-typed donors. General study results and limits: It was confirmed in vitro that a few of the CMV-associated chains were specific for CMV antigens. Near-uniform donor sequencing depth was presumed by presence/absence analyses.

As regards this clone: Its cognate antigen is unknown.

Per germline, CDR1 LNHDA and CDR2 SQIVND (reference sequence). The CDR3 is 13 amino acids. J lost 9 bases, V lost 4 bases, and 5 bases had no gene match. There were likely unrecorded immune exposures, though donors were nominally healthy when sampled. Use of 60 Vbeta and 13 Jbeta primers characterized the PCR. The assay was immunoSEQ multiplex PCR, and TCRdb's table has in-frame clones only and misses some. The sample shows approximately 200,000 clones, approximately 81% of them seen only once. Input material: PBMCs. The sequence was collected from a boy younger than 18 in good health and CMV-seronegative. The rearrangement links TRBV19 to TRBJ2-1, with TRBD2 identical over 8 bases. The CDR3 is CASSTGLAGEQFF. CDR3 nucleotide sequence: TGTGCCAGTAGTACCGGACTAGCTGGTGAGCAGTTCTTC.